These 13 T cell receptor beta chains originate from one sample sequenced in a study of a mutant IDH1 vaccine in newly diagnosed glioma. Stated time point: week 11, during vaccination. Every vaccine dose comprised 300 ug of mutant IDH1 20-mer peptide plus topical imiquimod. What these receptors recognize is not known. Produced via immunoSEQ multiplex PCR; TCRdb's table is partial and in-frame only. The sample contains 31,000 or so clones, under 80% of which appear only once. The material sequenced was PBMCs, taken from a glioma patient whose treatment included an IDH1 peptide vaccine. The receptors come from a man aged 25-45 years with glioma.

This clone came up a few times. The chain uses TRBV2 and TRBJ2-7, with D possibly TRBD1 on 5 matching bases. Germline lookup yields CDR1 SNHLY and CDR2 FYNNEI. Trimming stripped 6 bases from V and 2 bases from J, with 17 bases between. The CDR3 spans 15 residues. The CDR3 DNA sequence: TGTGCCAGCAGGAGACAGTCAAAGACGACCTACGAGCAGTACTTC. Translated: CASRRQSKTTYEQYF.

The V call is TRBV15, the J call TRBJ1-5; D may be TRBD1 (5 bases). V shed 1 base and J shed 7 bases, with 23 bases lying between them. Germline CDR1 is LNHNV and CDR2 is YYDKDF (reference sequence). CDR3 length: 18 residues. The CDR3 region is CATSRGLPGPGLNQPQHF. The CDR3 DNA reads TGTGCCACCAGCAGAGGTCTCCCGGGACCGGGTCTAAACCAGCCCCAGCATTTT. Full variable domain (remainder filled in from reference TRBV15 and TRBJ1-5): DAMVIQNPRYQVTQFGKPVTLSCSQTLNHNVMYWYQQKSSQAPKLLFHYYDKDFNNEADTPDNFQSRRPNTSFCFLDIRSPGLGDTAMYLCATSRGLPGPGLNQPQHFGDGTRLSIL.

The gene calls are TRBV27 and TRBJ2-5; 11 bases map to TRBD2. There are 16 residues in the CDR3. With 3 bases clipped from V and 4 bases from J, the junction kept 7 bases outside the gene matches. In germline, CDR1 is MNHEY, CDR2 SMNVEV (reference sequence). CDR3 loop: CASSFGPSGGIETQYF. The CDR3 DNA sequence: TGTGCCAGCAGTTTCGGTCCTAGCGGGGGGATAGAGACCCAGTACTTC.

This clone came up a few times. The chain recombines TRBV15 with TRBJ1-5; no definite D call. Germline V gene lookup returns CDR1 LNHNV and CDR2 YYDKDF (reference sequence). The CDR3 length is 15 residues. V lost 0 bases to trimming and J lost 6 bases, with 12 bases between them. The CDR3 nucleotides read TGTGCCACCAGCAGAGATAAGGGTTTCAGTCAGCCCCAGCATTTT. Translated: CATSRDKGFSQPQHF.

This chain uses TRBV5-8 with TRBJ2-7; TRBD1 matches at 9 bases. After removal of 7 bases from V and 2 bases from J, the junction contained 4 bases not matched to a gene. The germline V gene has CDR1 SGHTS and CDR2 YDEGEE. CDR3 length: 13 amino acids. CDR3 residues: CASRGQGAYEQYF. The CDR3 bases are TGTGCCAGCCGGGGACAGGGAGCCTACGAGCAGTACTTC.

In this sample, this clone is large. CDR3 nucleotides: TGTGCCAGTAGCATTAGGAGTACGGGATCCTACGAGCAGTACTTC. Amino acids: CASSIRSTGSYEQYF. The chain combines TRBV19 with TRBJ2-7; D is possibly TRBD2 (5 bases). Deletions cut 6 bases from V and 1 base from J, with 16 bases between. Germline CDR1 and CDR2: LNHDA and SQIVND (reference sequence). This CDR3 comprises 15 residues. Variable domain in full (rest from reference TRBV19 and TRBJ2-7): DGGITQSPKYLFRKEGQNVTLSCEQNLNHDAMYWYRQDPGQGLRLIYYSQIVNDFQKGDIAEGYSVSREKKESFPLTVTSAQKNPTAFYLCASSIRSTGSYEQYFGPGTRLTVT.

This chain joins TRBV9 and TRBJ2-3, with TRBD2 matching 8 bases. Germline values: CDR1 SGDLS, CDR2 YYNGEE. The CDR3 consists of 16 residues. After removal of 0 bases from V and 0 bases from J, the junction contained 3 bases not matched to a gene. The CDR3 region is CASSVGASGSTDTQYF. The DNA of the CDR3 is TGTGCCAGCAGCGTAGGGGCTAGCGGGAGCACAGATACGCAGTATTTT.

The chain is built from TRBV7-9 and TRBJ1-5; D gene uncertain. This CDR3 comprises 12 residues. Trimming took off 4 bases at V and 5 bases at J, with 6 bases between the two ends. From germline, CDR1 is SEHNR and CDR2 FQNEAQ (reference sequence). In DNA form, the CDR3 reads TGTGCCAGCAGCTCCCAGGATCAGCCCCAGCATTTT. Its translation: CASSSQDQPQHF.

The chain combines TRBV30 with TRBJ2-2; tentative D call: TRBD2 (6 bases). With 3 bases removed from V and 8 bases from J, the gap between germline ends came to 10 bases. The germline V gene encodes CDR1 GTSNPN and CDR2 SVGIG (reference sequence). The CDR3 is 12 amino acids. The CDR3: CAWRETSGELFF. CDR3 sequence (DNA): TGTGCCTGGAGGGAGACTAGTGGGGAGCTGTTTTTT.

The chain uses TRBV14 and TRBJ2-2; the match to TRBD1 covers 9 bases. This CDR3 spans 16 amino acids. Unmatched junction bases numbered 10, after V lost 4 bases and J lost 7 bases. Germline lookup yields CDR1 SGHDN and CDR2 FVKESK. CDR3 residues: CASSRSGTGLGGELFF. The DNA for the CDR3 is TGTGCCAGCAGCCGGTCCGGGACAGGGTTAGGCGGGGAGCTGTTTTTT.

The J gene is TRBJ1-1, the V gene TRBV5-1; the D gene is possibly TRBD1 (6 bases). This CDR3 is built from 15 residues. Between the trimmed V and J ends, which lost 0 bases and 3 bases, there was a span of 12 bases. Germline V CDR1 and CDR2: SGHRS, YFSETQ. The CDR3: CASSLGNREDTEAFF. In nucleotides, the CDR3 is TGCGCCAGCAGCTTGGGTAACAGGGAGGACACTGAAGCTTTCTTT.

The rearrangement links TRBV29-1 to TRBJ2-2; 9 bases align to TRBD2. CDR1 is SQVTM, CDR2 ANQGSEA, per germline. This CDR3 comprises 13 residues. After removal of 7 bases from V and 3 bases from J, the junction contained 3 bases not matched to a gene. The CDR3 protein is CSATSGDTGELFF. The DNA for the CDR3 is TGCAGCGCGACTAGCGGAGACACCGGGGAGCTGTTTTTT.

The CDR3 sequence: CSVFRDDGEKLFF. For the CDR3, the DNA is TGCAGCGTATTCCGGGACGACGGGGAAAAACTGTTTTTT. The chain combines TRBV29-1 with TRBJ1-4, with D tentatively TRBD1 (5 bases). CDR3 length equals 13 residues. CDR1 and CDR2 (germline): SQVTM, ANQGSEA. The V and J ends lost 6 bases and 8 bases respectively, with 16 bases between them.